These T cell receptor beta chains were read from a single sample in a study of T cells and Merkel cell carcinoma outcomes. Libraries were prepared by immunoSEQ multiplex PCR; TCRdb keeps only in-frame clonotypes and omits some of them. The sample has some 19,000 clones; roughly 80% are singletons. Sequencing input: tumor tissue from Merkel cell carcinoma. The receptors derive from a human donor with Merkel cell carcinoma. Each CDR3 is given with its conserved first and last residue. D genes are given only for firm matches. Not every row has a clone size; where given, it reads once, few, many or a size class.

J gene | D gene | clone size | V gene | CDR3 DNA | CDR3 protein
TRBJ2-3 | . | . | TRBV5-1 | TGCGCCAGCAAAGGTTCGATTGGCACAGATACGCAGTATTTT | CASKGSIGTDTQYF
TRBJ1-1 | . | . | TRBV7-3 | TGTGCCAGCAGCTTATGGAAGGGGGTTGGTGAAGCTTTCTTT | CASSLWKGVGEAFF
TRBJ2-3 | . | . | TRBV7-9 | TGTGCCAGCAGCTCGCAAGGGGTAGGGACAGATACGCAGTATTTT | CASSSQGVGTDTQYF
TRBJ2-5 | TRBD2 | . | TRBV5-8 | TGTGCCAGCAGCTTGGGGCCTAGCGGGGGTCAAGAGACCCAGTACTTC | CASSLGPSGGQETQYF
TRBJ2-1 | TRBD2 | . | TRBV11-1 | TGTGCCAGCAGCGCTAGCGGGAGTTCCTACAATGAGCAGTTCTTC | CASSASGSSYNEQFF
TRBJ2-5 | TRBD1 | . | TRBV5-4 | TGTGCCAGCAGCTCACAGGGGGGAGAGACCCAGTACTTC | CASSSQGGETQYF
TRBJ2-7 | TRBD1 | once | TRBV29-1 | TGCAGCTCTTGGACAGGCTACGAGCAGTACTTC | CSSWTGYEQYF
TRBJ1-6 | . | . | TRBV27 | TGTGCCAGCAGTTTGGGAGGGGCGTGGGCGAATTCACCCCTCCACTTT | CASSLGGAWANSPLHF
TRBJ1-1 | . | . | TRBV4-2 | TGTGCCAGCAGCCAAGGCTTTCACCAGAACACTGAAGCTTTCTTT | CASSQGFHQNTEAFF
TRBJ1-3 | . | few | TRBV7-2 | TGTGCCAGCAGCTTGGTAGCAGGTCCCTCTGGAAACACCATATATTTT | CASSLVAGPSGNTIYF
TRBJ2-5 | . | . | TRBV5-1 | TGCGCCAGCAGCTTGCTAAGGGAAAATCAAGAGACCCAGTACTTC | CASSLLRENQETQYF
TRBJ2-3 | TRBD2 | . | TRBV7-2 | TGTGCCAGCAGCTTATCTGCGGGGGGGACCACAGATACGCAGTATTTT | CASSLSAGGTTDTQYF
TRBJ2-2 | . | . | TRBV7-9 | TGTGCCAGCAGCTTGTTTGGGGATCAAGTCTTTACTGGGGAGCTGTTTTTT | CASSLFGDQVFTGELFF
TRBJ2-7 | . | . | TRBV10-2 | TGCGCCAGCAGTGGGGAAGTCAGGGTGGTCCCCCGATACGAGCAGTACTTC | CASSGEVRVVPRYEQYF
TRBJ2-6 | . | . | TRBV5-1 | TGCGCCAGCAGCTTGGAGGATGCTGGGGCCAACGTCCTGACTTTC | CASSLEDAGANVLTF
TRBJ1-1 | . | . | TRBV11-3 | TGTGCCAGCAGCCAGACAGGCTCACTTGAAGCTTTCTTT | CASSQTGSLEAFF
TRBJ2-4 | . | . | TRBV28 | TGTGCCAGCAGTCTCTACCCGTTAGCCAAAAACATTCAGTACTTC | CASSLYPLAKNIQYF
TRBJ2-5 | TRBD1 | . | TRBV9 | TGTGCCAGCAGCGTGGGGACAGGGGAGACCCAGTACTTC | CASSVGTGETQYF